The table lists the clone carrying this T cell receptor (beta chain) with a few counts. Sample time point: pre-sensitization, week 0. Treatment specified: therapeutic diphenylcyclopropenone sensitization with weekly scalp DPC. Participating donors were patients with alopecia, aged 18 to 70 years, considered appropriate candidates for DPC. The sample belongs to a study of human T cells and chemical hapten exposure. Turning to the study itself: Women made up most patients, who had alopecia areata, totalis or universalis.

The junction had 11 bases not matched to a gene; V was cut back by 4 bases and J by 6 bases. The CDR3 is made up of 15 amino acids. CDR1 and CDR2 (germline): SGHRS, YFSETQ. One entry per CDR3 protein, called by TCRdb with MiXCR from the RACE reads. The data contain 240,000 or so distinct CDR3 sequences, over 8% of them singletons. The specimen comprised whole blood, sampled in connection with sensitization to the hapten diphenylcyclopropenone (DPC). The TCR originated in a woman between 35 and 50 years old with alopecia areata. Some clones in this sample may be carry-over from other donors' samples. The rearrangement joins TRBV5-1 to TRBJ2-7, with TRBD2 identical over 9 bases. CDR3 protein: CASSPRAGGPGEQYF. The CDR3 DNA reads as TGCGCCAGCAGCCCCCGCGCGGGAGGGCCCGGCGAGCAGTACTTC. Drawing the rest from reference TRBV5-1 and TRBJ2-7, the complete variable domain is KAGVTQTPRYLIKTRGQQVTLSCSPISGHRSVSWYQQTPGQGLQFLFEYFSETQRNKGNFPGRFSGRQFSNSRSEMNVSTLELGDSALYLCASSPRAGGPGEQYFGPGTRLTVT.